This T cell receptor (beta chain) was obtained from a study of cytomegalovirus exposure and HLA in healthy donors. General study findings and limits: Whilst most TCR sequences proved rare, a subset of public TCRs occurred across many donors. Excluded were some V segments that proved indistinguishable, including TRBV6-2 and TRBV6-3.

In germline, CDR1 is MDHEN, CDR2 SYDVKM. This CDR3 spans 15 amino acids. The ends were cut back, 3 bases at V and 7 bases at J, with 19 bases in the middle. The PCR employed 60 Vbeta primers together with 13 Jbeta primers. Assay used: immunoSEQ multiplex PCR; TCRdb lists only in-frame clones, some missing. The table has about 67,000 clones, 65% to 70% seen once. On this clone: Its antigen is as yet unknown.

Donors showed nominal health when sampled, although they likely had unrecorded immune exposures. Sequencing was done on a sample of PBMCs. The chain uses TRBV28 and TRBJ2-7, with a tentative D call TRBD2 (5 bases). This receptor was identified in a woman aged 25-40 years in good health and CMV-seronegative. The DNA for the CDR3 is TGTGCCAGCAGTTTTGCCGGGTCCGCTCCGGGGGAGCAGTACTTC. This codes for CASSFAGSAPGEQYF.